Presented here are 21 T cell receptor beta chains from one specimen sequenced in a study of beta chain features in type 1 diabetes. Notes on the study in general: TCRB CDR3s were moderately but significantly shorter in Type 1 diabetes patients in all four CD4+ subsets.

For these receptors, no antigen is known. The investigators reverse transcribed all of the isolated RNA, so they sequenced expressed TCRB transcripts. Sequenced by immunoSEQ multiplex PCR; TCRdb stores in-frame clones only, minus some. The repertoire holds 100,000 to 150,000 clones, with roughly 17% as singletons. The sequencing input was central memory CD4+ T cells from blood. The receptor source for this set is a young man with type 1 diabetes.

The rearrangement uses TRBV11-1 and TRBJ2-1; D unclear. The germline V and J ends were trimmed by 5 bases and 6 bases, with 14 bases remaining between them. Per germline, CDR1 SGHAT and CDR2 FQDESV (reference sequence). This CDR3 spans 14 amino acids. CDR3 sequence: CASSPIVVSNEQFF. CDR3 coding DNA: TGTGCCAGCAGCCCCATTGTCGTCAGCAATGAGCAGTTCTTC.

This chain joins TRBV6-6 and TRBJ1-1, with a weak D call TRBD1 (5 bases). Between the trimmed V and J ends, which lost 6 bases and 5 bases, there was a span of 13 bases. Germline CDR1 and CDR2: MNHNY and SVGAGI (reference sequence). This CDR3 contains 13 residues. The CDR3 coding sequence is TGTGCCAGCAGCAGGGTCGAGGAAACTGAAGCTTTCTTT. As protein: CASSRVEETEAFF.

The DNA for the CDR3 is TGTGCCAGCAGCGAACGGAGGGTGGATAATTCACCCCTCCACTTT. It specifies CASSERRVDNSPLHF. V and J are TRBV2 and TRBJ1-6; unclear D gene. The CDR3 spans 15 residues. Trimming took 6 bases from V and 5 from J, leaving 14 bases between them. Germline CDR1 reads SNHLY; CDR2 reads FYNNEI.

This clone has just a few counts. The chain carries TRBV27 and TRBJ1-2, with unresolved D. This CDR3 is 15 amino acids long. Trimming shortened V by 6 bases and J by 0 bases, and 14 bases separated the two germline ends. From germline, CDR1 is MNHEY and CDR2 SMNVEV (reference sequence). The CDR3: CASSQTIHTNYGYTF. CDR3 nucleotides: TGTGCCAGCAGCCAAACTATTCATACTAACTATGGCTACACCTTC.

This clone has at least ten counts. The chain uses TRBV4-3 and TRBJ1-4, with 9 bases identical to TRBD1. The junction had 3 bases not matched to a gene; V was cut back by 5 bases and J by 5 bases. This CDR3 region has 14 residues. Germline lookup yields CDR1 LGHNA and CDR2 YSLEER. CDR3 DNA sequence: TGCGCCAGCAGCTCCGGGACAGGGAATGAAAAACTGTTTTTT. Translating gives CASSSGTGNEKLFF.

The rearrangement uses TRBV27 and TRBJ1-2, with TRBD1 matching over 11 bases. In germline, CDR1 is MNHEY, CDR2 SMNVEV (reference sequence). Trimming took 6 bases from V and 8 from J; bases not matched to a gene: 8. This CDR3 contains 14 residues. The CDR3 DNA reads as TGTGCCAGCAGCCCTGGACAGGGGGCGAGGGGCTACACCTTC. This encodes CASSPGQGARGYTF.

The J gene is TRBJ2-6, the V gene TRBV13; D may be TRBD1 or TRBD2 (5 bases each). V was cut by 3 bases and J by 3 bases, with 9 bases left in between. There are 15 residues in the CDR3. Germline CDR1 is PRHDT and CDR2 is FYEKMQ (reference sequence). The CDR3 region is CASSLGVGGANVLTF. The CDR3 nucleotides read TGTGCCAGCAGCTTGGGGGTAGGTGGGGCCAACGTCCTGACTTTC.

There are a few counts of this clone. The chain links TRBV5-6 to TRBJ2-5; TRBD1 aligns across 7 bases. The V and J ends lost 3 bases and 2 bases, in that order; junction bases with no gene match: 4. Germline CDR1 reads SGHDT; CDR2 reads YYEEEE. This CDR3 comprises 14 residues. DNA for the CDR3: TGTGCCAGCAGCTCACAGGGGTGGCAAGAGACCCAGTACTTC. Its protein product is CASSSQGWQETQYF.

The DNA of the CDR3 is TGTGCCTGGAGTGAGGGGACAGGTCTCATCAATCAGCCCCAGCATTTT. Translated, it gives CAWSEGTGLINQPQHF. The chain employs TRBV30 and TRBJ1-5; 8 bases are shared with TRBD1. V trimming: 1 base; J trimming: 3 bases; junction bases outside the gene matches: 8. CDR1 is GTSNPN and CDR2 is SVGIG in the germline V gene (reference sequence). CDR3 length: 16 amino acids.

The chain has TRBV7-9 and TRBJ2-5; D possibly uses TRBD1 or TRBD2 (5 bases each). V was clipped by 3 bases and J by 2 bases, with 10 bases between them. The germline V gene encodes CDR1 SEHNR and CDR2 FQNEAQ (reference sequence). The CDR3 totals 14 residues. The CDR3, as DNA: TGTGCCAGCAGCTTGATGGGACCGCAAGAGACCCAGTACTTC. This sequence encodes CASSLMGPQETQYF.

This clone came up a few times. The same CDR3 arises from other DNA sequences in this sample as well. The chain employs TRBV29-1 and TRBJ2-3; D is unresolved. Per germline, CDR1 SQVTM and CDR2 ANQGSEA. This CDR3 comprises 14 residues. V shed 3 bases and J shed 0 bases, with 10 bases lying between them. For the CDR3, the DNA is TGCAGCGTTGAGAAAGGTTCTAGCACAGATACGCAGTATTTT. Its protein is CSVEKGSSTDTQYF.

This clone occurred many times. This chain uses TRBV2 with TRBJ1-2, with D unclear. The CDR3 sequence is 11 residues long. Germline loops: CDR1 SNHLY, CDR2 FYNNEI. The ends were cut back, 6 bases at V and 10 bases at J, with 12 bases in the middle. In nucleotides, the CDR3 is TGTGCCAGCAGGAACGACGGGGACTACACCTTC. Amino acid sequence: CASRNDGDYTF.

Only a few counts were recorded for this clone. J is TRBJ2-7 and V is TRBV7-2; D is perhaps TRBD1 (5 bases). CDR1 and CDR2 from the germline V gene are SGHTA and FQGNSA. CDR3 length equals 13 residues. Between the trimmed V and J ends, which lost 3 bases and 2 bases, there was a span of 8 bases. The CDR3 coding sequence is TGTGCCAGCAGCTTCCAGGGAACCTACGAGCAGTACTTC. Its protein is CASSFQGTYEQYF.

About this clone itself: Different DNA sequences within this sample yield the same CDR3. This chain's CDR3 is CASSPLGVSSYNEQFF. The CDR3 DNA follows: TGTGCCAGCTCACCACTAGGAGTGAGCTCCTACAATGAGCAGTTCTTC. The chain couples TRBV18 to TRBJ2-1; D not resolved. Trimming took 1 base from V and 0 from J, leaving 10 bases between them. The germline gives CDR1 KGHSH, CDR2 LQKENI. CDR3 length: 16 residues.

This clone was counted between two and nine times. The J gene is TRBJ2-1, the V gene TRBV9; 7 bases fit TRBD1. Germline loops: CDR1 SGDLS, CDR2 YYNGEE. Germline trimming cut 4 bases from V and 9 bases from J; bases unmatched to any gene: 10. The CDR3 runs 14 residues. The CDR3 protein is CASSPQTGYAEQFF. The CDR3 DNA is TGTGCCAGCAGCCCCCAGACAGGGTATGCTGAGCAGTTCTTC.

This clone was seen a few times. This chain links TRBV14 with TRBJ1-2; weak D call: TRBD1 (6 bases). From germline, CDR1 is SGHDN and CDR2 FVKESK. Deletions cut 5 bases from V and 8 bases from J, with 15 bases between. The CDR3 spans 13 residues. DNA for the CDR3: TGTGCCAGCAGCTCTGAGCAGGGGCTCGGCTACACCTTC. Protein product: CASSSEQGLGYTF.

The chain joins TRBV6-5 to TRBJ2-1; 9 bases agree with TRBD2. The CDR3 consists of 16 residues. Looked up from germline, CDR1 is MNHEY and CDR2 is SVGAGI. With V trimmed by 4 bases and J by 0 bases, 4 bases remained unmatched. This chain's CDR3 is CASSWGSGGSYNEQFF. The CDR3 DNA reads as TGTGCCAGCAGTTGGGGTAGCGGGGGCTCCTACAATGAGCAGTTCTTC.

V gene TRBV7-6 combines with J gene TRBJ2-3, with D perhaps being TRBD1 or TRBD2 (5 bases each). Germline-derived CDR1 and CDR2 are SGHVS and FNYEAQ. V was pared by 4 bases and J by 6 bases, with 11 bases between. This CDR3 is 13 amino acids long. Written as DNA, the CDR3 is TGTGCCAGCAGCTCCCGGGACGGCGATACGCAGTATTTT. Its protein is CASSSRDGDTQYF.

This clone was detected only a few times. The CDR3 region has the DNA TGTGCCAGCAGTCTAGAAGGGGACTCGGCCATAAGCTATGGCTACACCTTC. Amino acids: CASSLEGDSAISYGYTF. The chain recombines TRBV7-2 with TRBJ1-2, with a possible D match to TRBD1 (5 bases). Trimming left V 6 bases short and J 4 bases short, with 24 bases between. This CDR3 spans 17 amino acids. Germline CDR1 and CDR2: SGHTA and FQGNSA.

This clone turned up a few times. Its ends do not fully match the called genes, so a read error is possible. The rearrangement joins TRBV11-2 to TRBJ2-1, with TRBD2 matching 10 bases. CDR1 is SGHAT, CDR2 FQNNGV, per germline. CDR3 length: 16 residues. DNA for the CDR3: TGCGCCAGCAGCCAGCGAGCGGGGGGGGCCCTGAATGAGCAGTTCTTC. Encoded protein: CASSQRAGGALNEQFF.

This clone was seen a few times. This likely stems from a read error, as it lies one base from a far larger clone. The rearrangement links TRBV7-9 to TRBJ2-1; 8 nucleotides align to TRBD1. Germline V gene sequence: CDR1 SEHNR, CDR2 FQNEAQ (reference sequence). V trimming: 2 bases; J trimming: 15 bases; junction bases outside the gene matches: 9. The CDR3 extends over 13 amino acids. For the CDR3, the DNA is TGTGCCAGCAGCTTAATTGGGGACAGGCCCCGGTTCTTC. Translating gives CASSLIGDRPRFF.